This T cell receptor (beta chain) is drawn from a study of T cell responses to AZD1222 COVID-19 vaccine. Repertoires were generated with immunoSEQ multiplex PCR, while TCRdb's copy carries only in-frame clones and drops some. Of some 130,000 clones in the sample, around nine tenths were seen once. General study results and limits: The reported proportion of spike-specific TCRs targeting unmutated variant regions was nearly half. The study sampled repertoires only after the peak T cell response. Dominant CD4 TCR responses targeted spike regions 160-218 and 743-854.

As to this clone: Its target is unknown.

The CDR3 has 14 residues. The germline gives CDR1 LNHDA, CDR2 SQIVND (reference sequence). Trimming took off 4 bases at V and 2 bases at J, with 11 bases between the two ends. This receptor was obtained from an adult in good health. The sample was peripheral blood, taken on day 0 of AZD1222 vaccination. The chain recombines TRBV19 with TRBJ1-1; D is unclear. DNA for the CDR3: TGTGCCAGTAGTAAAGACCTCCCAAACACTGAAGCTTTCTTT. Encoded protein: CASSKDLPNTEAFF.